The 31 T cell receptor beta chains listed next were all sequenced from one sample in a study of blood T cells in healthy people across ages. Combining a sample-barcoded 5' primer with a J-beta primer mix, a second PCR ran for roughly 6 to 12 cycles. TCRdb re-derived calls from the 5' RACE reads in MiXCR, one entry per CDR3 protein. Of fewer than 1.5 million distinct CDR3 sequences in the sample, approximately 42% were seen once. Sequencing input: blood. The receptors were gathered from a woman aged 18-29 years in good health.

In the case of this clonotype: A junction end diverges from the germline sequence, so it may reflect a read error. The CDR3 region has the DNA TGTGCCAGCAGCCAAGATGCGACCAGCTCCTGCGAGCAGTACTTC. It yields the protein CASSQDATSSCEQYF. J is TRBJ2-7 and V is TRBV4-2; unclear D gene. The germline gives CDR1 LGHNA, CDR2 YNFKEQ. This CDR3 is built from 15 residues.

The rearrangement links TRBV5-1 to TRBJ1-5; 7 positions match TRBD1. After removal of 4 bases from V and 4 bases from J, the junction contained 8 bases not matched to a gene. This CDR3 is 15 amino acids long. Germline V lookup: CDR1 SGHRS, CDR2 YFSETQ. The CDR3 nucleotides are TGCGCCAGCAGCCCCTTGGGACAGCAAAATCAGCCCCAGCATTTT. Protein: CASSPLGQQNQPQHF.

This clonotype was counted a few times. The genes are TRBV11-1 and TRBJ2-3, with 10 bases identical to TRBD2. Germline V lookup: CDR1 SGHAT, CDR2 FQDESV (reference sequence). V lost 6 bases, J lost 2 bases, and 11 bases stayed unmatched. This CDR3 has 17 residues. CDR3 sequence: CASRSPVAGGFTDTQYF. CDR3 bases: TGTGCCAGCAGAAGCCCGGTAGCGGGAGGATTCACAGATACGCAGTATTTT.

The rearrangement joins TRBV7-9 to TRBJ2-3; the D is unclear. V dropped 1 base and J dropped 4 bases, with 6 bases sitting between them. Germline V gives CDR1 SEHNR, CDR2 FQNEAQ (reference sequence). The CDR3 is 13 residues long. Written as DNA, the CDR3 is TGTGCCAGCAGCTTAGACTCGGCAGATACGCAGTATTTT. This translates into CASSLDSADTQYF.

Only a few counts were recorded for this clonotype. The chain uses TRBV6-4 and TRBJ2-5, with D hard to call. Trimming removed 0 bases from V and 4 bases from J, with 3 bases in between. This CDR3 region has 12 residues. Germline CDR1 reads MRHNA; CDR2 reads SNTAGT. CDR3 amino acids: CASSDSRETQYF. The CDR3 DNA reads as TGTGCCAGCAGTGACTCGAGAGAGACCCAGTACTTC.

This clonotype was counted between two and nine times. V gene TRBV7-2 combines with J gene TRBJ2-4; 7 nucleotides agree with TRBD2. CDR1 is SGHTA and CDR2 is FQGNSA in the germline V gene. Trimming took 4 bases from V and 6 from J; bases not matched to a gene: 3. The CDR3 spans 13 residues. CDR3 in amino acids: CASSSSGLNIQYF. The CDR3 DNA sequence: TGTGCCAGCAGCTCTAGCGGTCTAAACATTCAGTACTTC. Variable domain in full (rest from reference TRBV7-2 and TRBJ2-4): GAGVSQSPSNKVTEKGKDVELRCDPISGHTALYWYRQSLGQGLEFLIYFQGNSAPDKSGLPSDRFSAERTGGSVSTLTIQRTQQEDSAVYLCASSSSGLNIQYFGAGTRLSVL.

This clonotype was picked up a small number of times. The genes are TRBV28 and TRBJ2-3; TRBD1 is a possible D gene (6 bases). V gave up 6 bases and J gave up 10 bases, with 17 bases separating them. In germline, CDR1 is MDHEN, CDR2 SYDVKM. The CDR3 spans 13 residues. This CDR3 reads CASRGTSWIAQYF. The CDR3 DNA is TGTGCCAGCAGGGGGACAAGTTGGATCGCGCAGTATTTT.

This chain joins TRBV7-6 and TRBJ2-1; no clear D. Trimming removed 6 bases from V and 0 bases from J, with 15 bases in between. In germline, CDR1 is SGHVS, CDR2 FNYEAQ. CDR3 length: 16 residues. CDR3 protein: CASRRESSSSYNEQFF. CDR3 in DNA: TGTGCCAGCAGACGCGAGAGTAGCAGCTCCTACAATGAGCAGTTCTTC.

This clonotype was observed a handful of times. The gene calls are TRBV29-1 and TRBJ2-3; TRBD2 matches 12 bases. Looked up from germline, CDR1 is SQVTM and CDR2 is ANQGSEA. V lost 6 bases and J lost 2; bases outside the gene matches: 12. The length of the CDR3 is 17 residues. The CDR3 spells CSVPAASGGAPTDTQYF. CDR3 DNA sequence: TGCAGCGTCCCGGCGGCTAGCGGGGGGGCCCCCACAGATACGCAGTATTTT.

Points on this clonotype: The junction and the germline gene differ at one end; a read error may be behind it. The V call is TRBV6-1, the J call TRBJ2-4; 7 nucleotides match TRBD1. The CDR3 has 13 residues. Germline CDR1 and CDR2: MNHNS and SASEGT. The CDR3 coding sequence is TGTGCCGGCAGTGATACAGGGGAGCTTGCGCAGTACTTC. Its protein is CAGSDTGELAQYF.

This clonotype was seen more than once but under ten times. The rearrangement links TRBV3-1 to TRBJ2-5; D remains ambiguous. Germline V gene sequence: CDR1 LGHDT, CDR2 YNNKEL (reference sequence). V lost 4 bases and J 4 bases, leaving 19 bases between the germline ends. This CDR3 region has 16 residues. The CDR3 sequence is CASSPDPLGVRETQYF. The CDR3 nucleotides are TGTGCCAGCAGCCCTGACCCACTTGGAGTTCGAGAGACCCAGTACTTC.

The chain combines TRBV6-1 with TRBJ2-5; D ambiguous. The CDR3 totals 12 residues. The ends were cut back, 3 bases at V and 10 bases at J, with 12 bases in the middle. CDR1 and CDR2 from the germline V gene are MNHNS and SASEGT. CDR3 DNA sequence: TGTGCCAGCAGTGATGTGCTGGGTGACCAGTACTTC. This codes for CASSDVLGDQYF.

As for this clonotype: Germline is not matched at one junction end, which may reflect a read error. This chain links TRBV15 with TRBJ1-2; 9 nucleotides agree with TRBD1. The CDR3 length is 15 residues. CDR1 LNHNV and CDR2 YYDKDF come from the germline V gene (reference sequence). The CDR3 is CATSRTGTGSSGYTF. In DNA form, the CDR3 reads TGTGCCACCAGCAGAACCGGGACAGGGAGTTCCGGCTACACCTTT.

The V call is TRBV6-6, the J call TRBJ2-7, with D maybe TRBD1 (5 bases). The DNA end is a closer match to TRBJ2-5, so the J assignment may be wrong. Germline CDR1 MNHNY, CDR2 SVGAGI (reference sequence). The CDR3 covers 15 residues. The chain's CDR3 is CASSYSARGRETQYF. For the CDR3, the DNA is TGTGCCAGCAGTTACTCAGCTAGGGGTCGCGAGACCCAGTACTTC.

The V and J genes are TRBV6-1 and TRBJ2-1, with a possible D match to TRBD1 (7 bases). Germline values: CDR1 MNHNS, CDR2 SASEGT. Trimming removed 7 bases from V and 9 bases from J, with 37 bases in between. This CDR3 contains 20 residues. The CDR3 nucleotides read TGTGCCAGCACTAACCACAGGGGTCTAACACGACTAGGTCCGACCAGTGAGCAGTTCTTC. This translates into CASTNHRGLTRLGPTSEQFF.

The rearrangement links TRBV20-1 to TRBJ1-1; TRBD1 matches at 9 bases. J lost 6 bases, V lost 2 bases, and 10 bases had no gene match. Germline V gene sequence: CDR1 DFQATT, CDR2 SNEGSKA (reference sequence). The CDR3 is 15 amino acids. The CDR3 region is CSARSPGTGRAEAFF. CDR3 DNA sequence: TGCAGTGCTAGATCGCCCGGGACAGGGCGGGCTGAAGCTTTCTTT.

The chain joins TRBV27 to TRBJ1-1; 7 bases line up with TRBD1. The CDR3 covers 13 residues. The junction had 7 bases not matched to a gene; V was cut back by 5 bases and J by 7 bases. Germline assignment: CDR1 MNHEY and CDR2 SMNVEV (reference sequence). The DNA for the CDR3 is TGTGCCAGCAGTCGGGGACAGTTCATTGAAGCTTTCTTT. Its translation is CASSRGQFIEAFF.

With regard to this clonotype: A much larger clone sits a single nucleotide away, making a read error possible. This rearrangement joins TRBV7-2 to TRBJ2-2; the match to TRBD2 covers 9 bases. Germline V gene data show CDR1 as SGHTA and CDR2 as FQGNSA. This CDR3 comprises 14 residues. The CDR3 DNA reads TGTGCCGGCAGCTCAACTAGCGGGACCGGGGAGCTGTTTTTT. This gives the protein CAGSSTSGTGELFF. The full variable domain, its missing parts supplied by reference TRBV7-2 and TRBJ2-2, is GAGVSQSPSNKVTEKGKDVELRCDPISGHTALYWYRQSLGQGLEFLIYFQGNSAPDKSGLPSDRFSAERTGGSVSTLTIQRTQQEDSAVYLCAGSSTSGTGELFFGEGSRLTVL.

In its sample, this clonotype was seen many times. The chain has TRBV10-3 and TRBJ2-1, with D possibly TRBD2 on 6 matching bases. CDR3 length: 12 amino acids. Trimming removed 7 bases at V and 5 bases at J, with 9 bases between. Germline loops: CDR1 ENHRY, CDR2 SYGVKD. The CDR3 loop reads CAINSGHNEQFF. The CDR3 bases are TGTGCCATCAATAGCGGCCACAATGAGCAGTTCTTC.

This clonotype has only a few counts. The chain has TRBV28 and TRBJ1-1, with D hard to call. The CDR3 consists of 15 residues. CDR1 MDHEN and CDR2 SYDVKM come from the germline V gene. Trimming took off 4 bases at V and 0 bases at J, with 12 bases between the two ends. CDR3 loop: CASSSLVSLNTEAFF. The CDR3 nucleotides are TGTGCCAGCAGTTCCCTAGTGAGCTTGAACACTGAAGCTTTCTTT. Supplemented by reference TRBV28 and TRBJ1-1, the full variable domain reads DVKVTQSSRYLVKRTGEKVFLECVQDMDHENMFWYRQDPGLGLRLIYFSYDVKMKEKGDIPEGYSVSREKKERFSLILESASTNQTSMYLCASSSLVSLNTEAFFGQGTRLTVV.

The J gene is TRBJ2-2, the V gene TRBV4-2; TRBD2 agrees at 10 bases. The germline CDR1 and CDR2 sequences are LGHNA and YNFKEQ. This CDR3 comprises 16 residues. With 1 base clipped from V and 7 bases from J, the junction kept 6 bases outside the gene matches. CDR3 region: CASSQGLAGAGGELFF. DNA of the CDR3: TGTGCCAGCAGCCAAGGGCTAGCGGGGGCTGGCGGGGAGCTGTTTTTT.

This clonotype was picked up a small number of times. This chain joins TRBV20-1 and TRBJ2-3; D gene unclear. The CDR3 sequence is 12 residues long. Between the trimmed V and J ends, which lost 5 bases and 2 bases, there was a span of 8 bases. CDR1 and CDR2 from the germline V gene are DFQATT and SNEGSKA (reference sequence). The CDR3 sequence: CSALAATDTQYF. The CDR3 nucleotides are TGCAGTGCTTTAGCCGCCACAGATACGCAGTATTTT.

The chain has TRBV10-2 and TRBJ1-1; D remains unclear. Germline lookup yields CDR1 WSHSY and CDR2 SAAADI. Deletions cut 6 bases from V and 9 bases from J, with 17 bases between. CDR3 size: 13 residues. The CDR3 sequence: CASRGSGLRKAFF. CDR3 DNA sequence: TGCGCCAGCAGGGGGTCGGGTCTTAGAAAAGCTTTCTTT.

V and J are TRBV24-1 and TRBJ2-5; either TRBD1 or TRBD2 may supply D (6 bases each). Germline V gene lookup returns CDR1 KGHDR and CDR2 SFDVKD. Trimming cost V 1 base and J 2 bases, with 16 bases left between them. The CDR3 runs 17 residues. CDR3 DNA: TGTGCCACCAGTGATTTAGAGGGGGGTAACTCACAAGAGACCCAGTACTTC. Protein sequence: CATSDLEGGNSQETQYF.

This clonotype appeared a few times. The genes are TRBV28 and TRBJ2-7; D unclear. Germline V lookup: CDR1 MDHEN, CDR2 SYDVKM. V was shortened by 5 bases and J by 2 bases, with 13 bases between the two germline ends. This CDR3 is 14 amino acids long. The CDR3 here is CASSPSVFPYEQYF. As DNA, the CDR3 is TGTGCCAGCAGTCCCTCCGTTTTCCCCTACGAGCAGTACTTC. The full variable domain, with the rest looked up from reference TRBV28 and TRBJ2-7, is DVKVTQSSRYLVKRTGEKVFLECVQDMDHENMFWYRQDPGLGLRLIYFSYDVKMKEKGDIPEGYSVSREKKERFSLILESASTNQTSMYLCASSPSVFPYEQYFGPGTRLTVT.

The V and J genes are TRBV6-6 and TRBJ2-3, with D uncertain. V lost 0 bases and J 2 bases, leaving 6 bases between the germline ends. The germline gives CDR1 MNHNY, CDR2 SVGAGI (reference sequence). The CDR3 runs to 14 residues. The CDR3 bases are TGTGCCAGCAGTTACTCGACAAACACAGATACGCAGTATTTT. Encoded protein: CASSYSTNTDTQYF.

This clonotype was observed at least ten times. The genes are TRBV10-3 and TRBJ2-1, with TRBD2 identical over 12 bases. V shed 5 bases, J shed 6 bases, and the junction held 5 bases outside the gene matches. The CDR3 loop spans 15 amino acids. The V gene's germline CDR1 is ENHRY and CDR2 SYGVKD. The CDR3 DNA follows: TGTGCCATCAGTCCCACTAGCGGGGGGTTCAATGAGCAGTTCTTC. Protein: CAISPTSGGFNEQFF.

The DNA of the CDR3 is TGTGCCAGCACCCCGGTTACGAACACCGGGGAGCTGTTTTTT. Its protein is CASTPVTNTGELFF. The chain carries TRBV6-5 and TRBJ2-2; D not resolved. Trimming took 7 bases from V and 0 from J, leaving 9 bases between them. Germline V gene sequence: CDR1 MNHEY, CDR2 SVGAGI. The CDR3 spans 14 residues.

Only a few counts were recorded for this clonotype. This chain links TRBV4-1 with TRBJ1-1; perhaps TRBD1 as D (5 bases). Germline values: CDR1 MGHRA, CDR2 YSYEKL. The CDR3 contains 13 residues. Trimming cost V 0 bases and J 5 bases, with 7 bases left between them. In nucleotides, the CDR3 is TGCGCCAGCAGCCAAGAGTGGGGGACTGAAGCTTTCTTT. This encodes CASSQEWGTEAFF.

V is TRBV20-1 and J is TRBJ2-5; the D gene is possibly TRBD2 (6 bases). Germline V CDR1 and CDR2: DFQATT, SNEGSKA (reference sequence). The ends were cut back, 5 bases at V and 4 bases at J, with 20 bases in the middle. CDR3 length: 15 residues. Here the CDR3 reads CSAARNTGGRETQYF. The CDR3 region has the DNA TGCAGTGCTGCTAGGAATACCGGGGGACGAGAGACCCAGTACTTC.

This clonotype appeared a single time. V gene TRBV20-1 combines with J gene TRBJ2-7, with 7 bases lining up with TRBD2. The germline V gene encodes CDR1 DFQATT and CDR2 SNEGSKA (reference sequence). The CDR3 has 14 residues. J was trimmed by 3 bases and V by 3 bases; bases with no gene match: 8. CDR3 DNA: TGCAGTGCTAGGGGACGAGCGGGGAACTACGAGCAGTACTTC. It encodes CSARGRAGNYEQYF.